One T cell receptor beta chain is described in this entry. Its antigen specificity is not known. No per-base quality is available; no much larger clone lies one base away. This sample stems from a study of shared clonotypes between healthy human individuals (dated by TCRdb to about 2020). With regard to the full study: A couple of women and three men aged 18 to 49 years were included in the cohort. Per donor, three plates each were used for CD4 naive and CD4 memory, two for CD8 naive, and one for CD8 memory. To estimate repertoire size and how much clonotype sharing occurs between individuals, the study deeply sequenced the blood TCR repertoires of about five healthy adults. To increase sequencing depth and limit assay-specific biases, different laboratories used diverse techniques to prepare libraries and sequence TCR repertoires. Between about 0.94 and 10 billion PBMCs per donor were obtained by leukapheresis. What the work shows at the level of the full study, not this receptor alone: Sampling was restricted to blood, and TCR repertoires in tissue are likely to differ from TCR repertoires in blood. Compared with non-shared clonotypes, the clonotypes found in all four sorted-subset donors had higher generation probabilities. The small number of donors limited the genetic and exposure-history diversity represented. Rarefaction of sorted-subset datasets indicated incomplete sequencing despite the large sequencing depth. Pairwise subsampling indicated that sequencing depth was expected to affect the degree of clonotype sharing among donors. Estimated clonotype richness was generally larger for naive than for memory subsets. When a handful of donors were compared, the shared fraction of clonotypes was about 5% for naive CD4, approximately 3.3% for naive CD8, 2.3% for memory CD4, and roughly 0.43% for memory CD8.

Ends trimmed: V by 7 bases, J by 5 bases; bases unmatched to a gene: 12. The CDR3, from cysteine to phenylalanine, totals 16 residues. The kept DNA is CDR3 alone, 48 bases in frame from the first base. CDR1 and CDR2, looked up from the germline V gene, are SGHRS and YFSETQ. The donors were healthy, HIV-negative adults with no recently reported acute infections or vaccinations. Every donor was a Caucasian adult residing in Nashville, Tennessee, USA. CD4+ T cells were enriched through magnetic negative selection, after which naive cells were positively selected on CD45RA and the remaining negative fraction served as the memory subset. Blood was obtained by leukapheresis, after which PBMCs were separated by Ficoll-Histopaque density gradient centrifugation and cryopreserved in liquid nitrogen vapor phase. Purity and quantity of every magnetically sorted T cell population were checked by analytical flow cytometry. Genomic DNA was isolated from each sorted fraction and quantified by UV absorbance on a Nanodrop 2000c.

TCR CDR3 regions were amplified from genomic DNA by multiplex PCR using the deep immunoSEQ assay. For each cell subset, the extracted genomic DNA was distributed evenly across all wells of several immunoSEQ 96-well plates, and each plate served as one replicate. For sorted subsets, approximately 200 ng of genomic DNA, equivalent to around 30,000 T cell genomes, went into each replicate PCR. Purified libraries were quantified with a Qubit 3.0 fluorometer, sized on a Bioanalyzer 2100, and re-quantified with the KAPA Library Quantification kit. A separate single-read 150-cycle Illumina NextSeq 550 flow cell was used to sequence each immunoSEQ 96-well plate. The source study handled its data this way. Because only junctional sequences without quality scores were contained in the immunoSEQ output, filtering matching that applied to full-length reads could not be performed. To assign V/J genes and CDR3, sequences were annotated using PyIR, a Python wrapper for IgBLAST v1.9, with IMGT germline references. Any read was removed if the V/J assignment was weak (E-value above 1e-6), the CDR3 was missing, or the read contained stop codons, out-of-frame junctions, or ambiguous translated residues. V3J clonotypes were defined as sequences sharing the same inferred V gene, J gene, and CDR3 amino acid sequence. Percentage overlap between repertoires was calculated by dividing the number of shared unique clonotypes by the size of the smaller repertoire. RTK rarefaction, the Chao1 estimator, and Recon v2.1 estimates of unobserved clonotypes were used to assess repertoire richness. Generation probabilities for all TCRbeta clonotypes obtained by the gDNA method from a few donors were computed using OLGA. TCRdb's version of the immuneACCESS table is confined to in-frame rearrangements and falls short of the full clone set. An unresolved V gene accounts for under half of the shortfall where checked; the remainder is of unknown origin. The V and J calls and the clone size are those of that table, but D and trimming were determined from the DNA. The sample table lists over 1.5 million clones, nearly 99% of them with a count of one. The top ten clonotypes cover about 0.45% of the sample.

This TCR derives from a man aged 25 to 40 in good health. The chain links TRBV5-1 with TRBJ2-2, with 9 bases aligning to TRBD2. Sequencing was done on a sample of naive CD4+ T cells sorted from blood. In light of the paper, this sample's cell subset or site label describes: CD45RA+ positively selected. CDR3 region: CASGPLAGLGTGELFF. The DNA reads TGCGCCAGCGGGCCCCTAGCGGGACTCGGAACCGGGGAGCTGTTTTTT.